One T cell receptor (beta chain) is described in this entry. Its specificity is unknown. Trimming at V came to 4 bases and at J to 1 base, leaving 13 bases not matched to a gene. The CDR3 sequence is 17 residues long. Germline CDR1 SGHRS, CDR2 YFSETQ. The data belong to a study of T cell responses to AZD1222 COVID-19 vaccine. Study observations and caveats: Nearly half of spike-specific TCRs reportedly go after variant regions that carry no mutations. The study found vaccine-associated CD4 TCRs spanning spike, dominant at 160-218 and 743-854.

Only in-frame clones appear in the TCRdb table, and some are missing; sequencing was by immunoSEQ multiplex PCR. This table has fewer than 30,000 clones, around 83% appearing once. Second-dose intervals near 4 or 12 weeks were combined. This receptor was identified in an adult who received the AZD1222 COVID-19 vaccine. Specimen: peripheral blood, collected 28 days after the second AZD1222 dose. This chain connects TRBV5-1 to TRBJ2-7; 8 nucleotides match TRBD1. Written as DNA, the CDR3 is TGCGCCAGCAGCAGCACACAGGGGGGTTTATGGTCCTACGAGCAGTACTTC. Protein: CASSSTQGGLWSYEQYF.